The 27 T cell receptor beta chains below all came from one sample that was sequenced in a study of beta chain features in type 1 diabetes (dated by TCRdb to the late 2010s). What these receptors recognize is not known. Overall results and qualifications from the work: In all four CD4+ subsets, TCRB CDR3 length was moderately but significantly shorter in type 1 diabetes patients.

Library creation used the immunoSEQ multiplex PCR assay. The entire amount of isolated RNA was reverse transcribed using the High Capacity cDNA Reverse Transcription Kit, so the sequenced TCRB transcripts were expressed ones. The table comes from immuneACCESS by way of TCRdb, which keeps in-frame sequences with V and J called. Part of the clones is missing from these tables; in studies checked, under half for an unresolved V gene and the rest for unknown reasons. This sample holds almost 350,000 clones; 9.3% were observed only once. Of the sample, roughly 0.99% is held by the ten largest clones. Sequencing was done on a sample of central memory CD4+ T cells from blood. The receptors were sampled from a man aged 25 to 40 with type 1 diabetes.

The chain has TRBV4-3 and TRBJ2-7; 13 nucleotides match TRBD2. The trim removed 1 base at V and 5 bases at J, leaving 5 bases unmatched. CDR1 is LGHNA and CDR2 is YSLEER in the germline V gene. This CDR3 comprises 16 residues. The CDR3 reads CASSQGLAGGPHEQYF. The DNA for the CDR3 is TGCGCCAGCAGCCAAGGACTAGCGGGGGGCCCCCACGAGCAGTACTTC.

This CDR3 reads CASSLGGISNTEAFF. The CDR3 nucleotides are TGCGCCAGCAGCTTGGGGGGTATTTCGAACACTGAAGCTTTCTTT. V gene TRBV5-1 combines with J gene TRBJ1-1; D ambiguous. V lost 0 bases to trimming and J lost 1 base, with 10 bases between them. Germline CDR1 and CDR2: SGHRS and YFSETQ. This CDR3 is built from 15 residues. Looking up the rest from reference TRBV5-1 and TRBJ1-1 gives the full variable domain: KAGVTQTPRYLIKTRGQQVTLSCSPISGHRSVSWYQQTPGQGLQFLFEYFSETQRNKGNFPGRFSGRQFSNSRSEMNVSTLELGDSALYLCASSLGGISNTEAFFGQGTRLTVV.

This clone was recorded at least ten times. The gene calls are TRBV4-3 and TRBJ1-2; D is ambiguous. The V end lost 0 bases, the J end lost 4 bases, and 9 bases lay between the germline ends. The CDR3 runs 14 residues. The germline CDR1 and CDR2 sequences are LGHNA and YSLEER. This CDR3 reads CASSQEARTYGYTF. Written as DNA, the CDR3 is TGCGCCAGCAGCCAAGAGGCTCGAACCTATGGCTACACCTTC.

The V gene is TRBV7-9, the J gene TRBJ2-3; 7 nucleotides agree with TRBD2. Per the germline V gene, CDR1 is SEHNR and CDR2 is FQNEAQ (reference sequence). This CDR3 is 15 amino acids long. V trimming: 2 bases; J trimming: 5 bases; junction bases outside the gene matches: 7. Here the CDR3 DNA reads TGTGCCAGCAGCTTATTGGCGGGGGTCAGAGATACGCAGTATTTT. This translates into CASSLLAGVRDTQYF.

CDR3: CSVALRGRETQYF. Written as DNA, the CDR3 is TGCAGCGTGGCCCTAAGGGGTAGGGAGACCCAGTACTTC. V usage is TRBV29-1 and J usage is TRBJ2-5; D is possibly TRBD1 (5 bases). V was pared by 6 bases and J by 5 bases, with 16 bases between. Germline-derived CDR1 and CDR2 are SQVTM and ANQGSEA. The CDR3 runs to 13 residues.

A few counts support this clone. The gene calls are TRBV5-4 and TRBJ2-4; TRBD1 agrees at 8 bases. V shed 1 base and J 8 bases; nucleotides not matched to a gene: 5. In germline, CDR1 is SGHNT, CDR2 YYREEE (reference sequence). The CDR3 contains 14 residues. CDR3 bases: TGTGCCAGCAGCTTGCAGGACAGGGCGGACATTCAGTACTTC. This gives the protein CASSLQDRADIQYF.

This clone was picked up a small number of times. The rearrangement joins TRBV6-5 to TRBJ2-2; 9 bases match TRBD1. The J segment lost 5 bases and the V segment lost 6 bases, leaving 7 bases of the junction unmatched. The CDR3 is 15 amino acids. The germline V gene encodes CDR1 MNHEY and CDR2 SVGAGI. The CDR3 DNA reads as TGTGCCAGCAGCCTACAGGGGGCGAGGACCGGGGAGCTGTTTTTT. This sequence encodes CASSLQGARTGELFF.

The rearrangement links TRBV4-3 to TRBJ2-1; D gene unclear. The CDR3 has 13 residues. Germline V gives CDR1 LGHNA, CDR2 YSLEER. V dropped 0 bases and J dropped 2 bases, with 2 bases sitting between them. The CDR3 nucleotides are TGCGCCAGCAGCCAAGAGGCCTACAATGAGCAGTTCTTC. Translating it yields CASSQEAYNEQFF.

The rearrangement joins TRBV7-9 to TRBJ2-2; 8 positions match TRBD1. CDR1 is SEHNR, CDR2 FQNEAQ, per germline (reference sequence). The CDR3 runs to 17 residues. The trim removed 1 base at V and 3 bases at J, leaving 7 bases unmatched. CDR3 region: CASSLGVGQAHTGELFF. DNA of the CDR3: TGTGCCAGCAGCTTAGGAGTGGGACAGGCGCACACCGGGGAGCTGTTTTTT.

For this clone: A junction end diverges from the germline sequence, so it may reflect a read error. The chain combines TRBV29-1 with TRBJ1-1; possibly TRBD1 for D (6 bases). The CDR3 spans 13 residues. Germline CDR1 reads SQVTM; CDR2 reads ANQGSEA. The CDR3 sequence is CSVEAGVGTEAFF. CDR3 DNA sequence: TGCAGCGTGGAAGCAGGGGTAGGGACTGAAGCTTTCTTT.

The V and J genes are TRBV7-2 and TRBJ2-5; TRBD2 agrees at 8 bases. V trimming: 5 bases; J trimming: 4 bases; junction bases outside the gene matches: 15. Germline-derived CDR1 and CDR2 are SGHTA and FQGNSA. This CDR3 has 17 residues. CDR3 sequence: CASSPSGRGAVAETQYF. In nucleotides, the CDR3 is TGTGCCAGCAGCCCGAGCGGGCGGGGGGCCGTCGCAGAGACCCAGTACTTC.

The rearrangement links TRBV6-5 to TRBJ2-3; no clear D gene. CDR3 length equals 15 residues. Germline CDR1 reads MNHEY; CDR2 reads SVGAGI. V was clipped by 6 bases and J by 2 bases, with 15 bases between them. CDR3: CASSLTHYDTDTQYF. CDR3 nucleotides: TGTGCCAGCAGCCTAACGCATTATGACACAGATACGCAGTATTTT.

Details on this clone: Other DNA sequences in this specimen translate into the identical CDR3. Written as DNA, the CDR3 is TGTGCCAGCAGTCTAGACAGCAATCAGCCCCAGCATTTT. It codes for CASSLDSNQPQHF. The chain recombines TRBV6-6 with TRBJ1-5; D unclear. This CDR3 contains 13 residues. Trimming removed 5 bases at V and 1 base at J, with 6 bases between. CDR1 and CDR2 from the germline V gene are MNHNY and SVGAGI (reference sequence).

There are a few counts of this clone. The CDR3 DNA reads as TGTGCCAGCAGCCCCATGGAGATGGGGGGAGGAGCTTTCTTT. Its protein product is CASSPMEMGGGAFF. The V call is TRBV6-5, the J call TRBJ1-1, with a possible D match to TRBD1 (5 bases). Trimming pared 6 bases from V and 10 bases from J, leaving 21 bases between. Germline CDR1 and CDR2: MNHEY and SVGAGI. There are 14 residues in the CDR3.

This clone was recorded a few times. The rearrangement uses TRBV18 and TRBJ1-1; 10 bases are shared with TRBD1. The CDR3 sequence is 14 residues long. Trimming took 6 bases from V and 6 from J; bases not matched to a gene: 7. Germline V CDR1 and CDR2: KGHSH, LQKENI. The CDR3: CASSPGQGISEAFF. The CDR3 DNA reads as TGTGCCAGCTCGCCGGGACAGGGGATTTCTGAAGCTTTCTTT.

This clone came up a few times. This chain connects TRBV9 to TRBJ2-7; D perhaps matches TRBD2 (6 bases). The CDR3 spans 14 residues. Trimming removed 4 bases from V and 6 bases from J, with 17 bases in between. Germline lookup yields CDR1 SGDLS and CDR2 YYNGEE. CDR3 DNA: TGTGCCAGCAGCTGGGGGACTTCCTCCGGCGAGCAGTACTTC. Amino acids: CASSWGTSSGEQYF.

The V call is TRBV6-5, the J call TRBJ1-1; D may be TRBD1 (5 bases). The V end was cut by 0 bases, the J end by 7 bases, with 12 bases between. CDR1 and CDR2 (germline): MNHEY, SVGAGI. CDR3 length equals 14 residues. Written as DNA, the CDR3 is TGTGCCAGCAGTTACTCGAGGGGTGCGGGTGAAGCTTTCTTT. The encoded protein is CASSYSRGAGEAFF.

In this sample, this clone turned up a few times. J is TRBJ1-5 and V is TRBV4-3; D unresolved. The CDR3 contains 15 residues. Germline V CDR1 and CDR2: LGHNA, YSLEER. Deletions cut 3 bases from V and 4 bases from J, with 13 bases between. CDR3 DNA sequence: TGCGCCAGCAGCCACCTACCCGGCGAGAATCAGCCCCAGCATTTT. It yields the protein CASSHLPGENQPQHF.

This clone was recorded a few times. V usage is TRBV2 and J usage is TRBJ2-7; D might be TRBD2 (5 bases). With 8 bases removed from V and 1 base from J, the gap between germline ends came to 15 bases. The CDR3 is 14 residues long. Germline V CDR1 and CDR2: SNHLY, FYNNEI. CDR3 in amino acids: CASRVRERSYEQYF. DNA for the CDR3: TGTGCCAGCCGAGTCCGGGAAAGGTCCTACGAGCAGTACTTC.

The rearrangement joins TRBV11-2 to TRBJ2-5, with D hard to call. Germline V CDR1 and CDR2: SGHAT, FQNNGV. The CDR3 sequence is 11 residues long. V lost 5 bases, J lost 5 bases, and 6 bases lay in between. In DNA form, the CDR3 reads TGTGCCAGCAGCAGCATCGAGACCCAGTACTTC. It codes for CASSSIETQYF.

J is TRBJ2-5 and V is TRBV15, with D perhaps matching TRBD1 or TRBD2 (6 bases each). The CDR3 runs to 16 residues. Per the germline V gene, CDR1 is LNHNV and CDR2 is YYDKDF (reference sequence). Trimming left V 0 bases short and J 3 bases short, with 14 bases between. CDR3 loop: CATSRDQGSGEETQYF. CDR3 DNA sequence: TGTGCCACCAGCAGAGATCAGGGGTCGGGGGAAGAGACCCAGTACTTC.

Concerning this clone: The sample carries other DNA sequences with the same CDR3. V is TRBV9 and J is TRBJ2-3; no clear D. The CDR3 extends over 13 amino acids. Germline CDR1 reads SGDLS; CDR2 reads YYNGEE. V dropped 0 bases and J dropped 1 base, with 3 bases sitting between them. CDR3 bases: TGTGCCAGCAGCGTAGGTGGCACAGATACGCAGTATTTT. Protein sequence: CASSVGGTDTQYF.

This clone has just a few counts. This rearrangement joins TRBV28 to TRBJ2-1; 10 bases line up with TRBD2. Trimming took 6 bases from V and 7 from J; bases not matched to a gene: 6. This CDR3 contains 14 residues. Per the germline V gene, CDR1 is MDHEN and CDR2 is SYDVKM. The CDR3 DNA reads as TGTGCCAGCAGACTAGCGGGGTTAGTTAATGAGCAGTTCTTC. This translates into CASRLAGLVNEQFF.

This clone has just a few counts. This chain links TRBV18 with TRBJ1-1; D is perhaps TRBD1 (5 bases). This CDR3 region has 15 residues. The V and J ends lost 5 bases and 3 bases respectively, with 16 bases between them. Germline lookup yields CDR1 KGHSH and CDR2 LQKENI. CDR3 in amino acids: CASSSTRGGDTEAFF. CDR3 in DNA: TGTGCCAGCTCATCAACTAGGGGCGGGGACACTGAAGCTTTCTTT.

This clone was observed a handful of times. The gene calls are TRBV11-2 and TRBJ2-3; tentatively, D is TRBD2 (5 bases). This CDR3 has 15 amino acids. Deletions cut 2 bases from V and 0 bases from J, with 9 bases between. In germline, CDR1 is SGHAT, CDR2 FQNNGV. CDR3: CASSLQRTSTDTQYF. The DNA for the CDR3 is TGTGCCAGCAGCTTACAAAGGACTAGCACAGATACGCAGTATTTT. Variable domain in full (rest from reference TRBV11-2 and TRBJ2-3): EAGVAQSPRYKIIEKRQSVAFWCNPISGHATLYWYQQILGQGPKLLIQFQNNGVVDDSQLPKDRFSAERLKGVDSTLKIQPAKLEDSAVYLCASSLQRTSTDTQYFGPGTRLTVL.

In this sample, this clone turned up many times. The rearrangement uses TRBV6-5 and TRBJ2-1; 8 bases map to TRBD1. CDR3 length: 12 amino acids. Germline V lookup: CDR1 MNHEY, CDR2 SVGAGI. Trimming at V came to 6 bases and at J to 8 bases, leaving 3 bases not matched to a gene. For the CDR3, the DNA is TGTGCCAGCAGAGGACAGGGCGATGAGCAGTTCTTC. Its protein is CASRGQGDEQFF.

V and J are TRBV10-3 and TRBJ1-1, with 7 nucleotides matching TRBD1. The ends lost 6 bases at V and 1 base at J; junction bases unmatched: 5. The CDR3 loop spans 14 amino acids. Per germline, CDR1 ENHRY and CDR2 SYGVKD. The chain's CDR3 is CAIRNRGENTEAFF. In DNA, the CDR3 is TGTGCCATCAGGAACAGGGGTGAGAACACTGAAGCTTTCTTT.